This record looks at one T cell receptor (beta chain) sequence and its context. The germline V and J ends were trimmed by 8 bases and 0 bases, with 13 bases remaining between them. The CDR3 loop spans 14 amino acids. In germline, CDR1 is LNHDA, CDR2 SQIVND (reference sequence). The source of the sample is a study of T cell responses to AZD1222 COVID-19 vaccine. Here immunoSEQ multiplex PCR was the method, and the copy in TCRdb shows in-frame clones only, minus some. The sample holds some 130,000 clones, approximately 85% seen once. This chain joins TRBV19 and TRBJ1-1, with D unresolved. The sequence was obtained from an adult in good health. The material sequenced was peripheral blood, taken on day 0 of AZD1222 vaccination. The chain's CDR3 is CASFSPGMNTEAFF. The CDR3 DNA follows: TGTGCCAGTTTTTCCCCAGGCATGAACACTGAAGCTTTCTTT.